Below are 15 T cell receptor beta chains sequenced from a single sample in a study of identifying expanded T cells in peripheral blood (dated by TCRdb to between 2017 and 2020). Libraries were constructed by the immunoSEQ multiplex PCR assay. TCRdb re-hosts the immuneACCESS table, in-frame sequences only. Its copies lack some clones; in the studies checked, an unresolved V gene accounts for under half of them, and the cause for the rest is not known. This sample lists roughly 81,000 clones; around 84% were detected once. The ten biggest clones cover about 18% of the sample. The sequencing sample was made of blood. These receptor sequences come from a person between 18 and 69 years old in good health.

The chain couples TRBV15 to TRBJ2-7; no definite D call. Germline CDR1 is LNHNV and CDR2 is YYDKDF (reference sequence). Trimming pared 4 bases from V and 5 bases from J, leaving 12 bases between. CDR3 length: 13 residues. The CDR3: CATSTSSWNEQYF. The CDR3 nucleotides read TGTGCCACCAGCACCTCAAGTTGGAACGAGCAGTACTTC.

This clone was counted a single time. CDR3 sequence (DNA): TGTGCCAGCTCACTCCCGGGACTAGCGGATTCCTACGAGCAGTACTTC. As protein: CASSLPGLADSYEQYF. This chain uses TRBV18 with TRBJ2-7; 11 positions match TRBD2. Germline V lookup: CDR1 KGHSH, CDR2 LQKENI. Losses at the gene ends were 4 bases for V and 1 base for J; bases not matched to a gene: 6. This CDR3 has 16 amino acids.

The rearrangement joins TRBV18 to TRBJ1-2; D gene ambiguous. Germline V gives CDR1 KGHSH, CDR2 LQKENI. There are 14 residues in the CDR3. V shed 3 bases and J shed 9 bases, with 17 bases lying between them. CDR3 nucleotides: TGTGCCAGCTCACCCGGGGTTTTGGCTGAGAGCTACACCTTC. This gives the protein CASSPGVLAESYTF.

This chain connects TRBV9 to TRBJ2-5; no definite D call. The germline gives CDR1 SGDLS, CDR2 YYNGEE. Trimming shortened V by 0 bases and J by 2 bases, and 8 bases separated the two germline ends. The CDR3 loop spans 14 amino acids. CDR3 DNA sequence: TGTGCCAGCAGCGTAGGAGTCTCGCAAGAGACCCAGTACTTC. As protein: CASSVGVSQETQYF.

This clone was observed a handful of times. V and J are TRBV6-1 and TRBJ1-2; D not certain. Looked up from germline, CDR1 is MNHNS and CDR2 is SASEGT. The V end was cut by 6 bases, the J end by 1 base, with 3 bases between. CDR3 length: 11 residues. Here the CDR3 DNA reads TGTGCCAGCAGAGATAACTATGGCTACACCTTC. Translation: CASRDNYGYTF.

Only one count was recorded for this clone. The rearrangement uses TRBV29-1 and TRBJ2-7; 7 positions agree with TRBD1. The length of the CDR3 is 14 residues. J lost 2 bases, V lost 2 bases, and 6 bases had no gene match. Germline V CDR1 and CDR2: SQVTM, ANQGSEA. The CDR3 spells CSVEHGTETYEQYF. The CDR3 DNA reads TGCAGCGTTGAACACGGGACAGAGACCTACGAGCAGTACTTC.

As for this clone: At the DNA level, this CDR3 is encoded by other sequences in the same sample as well. The V gene is TRBV27, the J gene TRBJ1-5; 9 bases match TRBD1. Per germline, CDR1 MNHEY and CDR2 SMNVEV (reference sequence). There are 15 residues in the CDR3. V was clipped by 6 bases and J by 1 base; unmatched bases: 4. This CDR3 reads CASSPGTGSNQPQHF. CDR3 sequence (DNA): TGTGCCAGCAGCCCCGGGACAGGGAGCAATCAGCCCCAGCATTTT.

This chain connects TRBV6-5 to TRBJ1-2; 7 bases align to TRBD1. The germline V gene encodes CDR1 MNHEY and CDR2 SVGAGI. V shed 6 bases and J 8 bases; nucleotides not matched to a gene: 12. The CDR3 has 14 residues. The chain's CDR3 is CASRESGTVEGYTF. As DNA, the CDR3 is TGTGCCAGCAGGGAATCCGGGACAGTAGAGGGCTACACCTTC.

Regarding this clone: Since no conserved phenylalanine or tryptophan closes the CDR3, a read error is the likely cause. No DNA is shown, since the ends of the CDR3 on it are uncertain; the CDR3 is the one TCRdb lists. V gene TRBV6-1 combines with J gene TRBJ2-4; the table's D call TRBD1 went unverified against the DNA. The CDR3 is made up of 11 amino acids, end residues included. Looked up from germline, CDR1 is MNHNS and CDR2 is SASEGT. CDR3 region: CASSDLPGRLT.

The V call is TRBV9, the J call TRBJ1-1, with 7 bases lining up with TRBD1. CDR1 and CDR2 from the germline V gene are SGDLS and YYNGEE. After removal of 0 bases from V and 4 bases from J, the junction contained 3 bases not matched to a gene. CDR3 size: 14 residues. CDR3 coding DNA: TGTGCCAGCAGCGTAGAGACAGGGATCACTGAAGCTTTCTTT. Amino acid sequence: CASSVETGITEAFF.

This chain connects TRBV7-2 to TRBJ2-7; 7 nucleotides align to TRBD2. This CDR3 has 16 residues. V was pared by 1 base and J by 0 bases, with 6 bases of the junction left unmatched. The germline CDR1 and CDR2 sequences are SGHTA and FQGNSA. The CDR3 nucleotides read TGTGCCAGCAGCTTAGAAACTAGCGTTTACTCCTACGAGCAGTACTTC. Amino acid sequence: CASSLETSVYSYEQYF. Drawing the rest from reference TRBV7-2 and TRBJ2-7, the complete variable domain is GAGVSQSPSNKVTEKGKDVELRCDPISGHTALYWYRQSLGQGLEFLIYFQGNSAPDKSGLPSDRFSAERTGGSVSTLTIQRTQQEDSAVYLCASSLETSVYSYEQYFGPGTRLTVT.

The gene calls are TRBV9 and TRBJ2-3; TRBD2 is a possible D gene (6 bases). Between the trimmed V and J ends, which lost 4 bases and 3 bases, there was a span of 18 bases. The CDR3 sequence is 16 residues long. Germline V gives CDR1 SGDLS, CDR2 YYNGEE. The CDR3, as DNA: TGTGCCAGCAGCCCCCGGTTAGCGGAGATTACAGATACGCAGTATTTT. Residues: CASSPRLAEITDTQYF. Combining the CDR3 with reference TRBV9 and TRBJ2-3 gives the whole variable domain DSGVTQTPKHLITATGQRVTLRCSPRSGDLSVYWYQQSLDQGLQFLIQYYNGEERAKGNILERFSAQQFPDLHSELNLSSLELGDSALYFCASSPRLAEITDTQYFGPGTRLTVL.

The chain couples TRBV4-1 to TRBJ2-7, with TRBD1 matching 10 bases. From germline, CDR1 is MGHRA and CDR2 YSYEKL. V lost 5 bases and J lost 6; bases outside the gene matches: 16. CDR3 length: 17 amino acids. The CDR3 DNA sequence: TGCGCCAGCAGCGACCCCGGGTGGGGGACAGGGGATCCCGAGCAGTACTTC. This gives the protein CASSDPGWGTGDPEQYF.

This chain joins TRBV15 and TRBJ1-2; 8 nucleotides agree with TRBD1. This CDR3 spans 14 amino acids. J gave up 7 bases and V 0 bases, and 4 bases lay outside the gene matches. Germline values: CDR1 LNHNV, CDR2 YYDKDF (reference sequence). In DNA form, the CDR3 reads TGTGCCACCAGCAGAGATCTTACAGGGGGTGGCTACACCTTC. This codes for CATSRDLTGGGYTF.

This chain joins TRBV27 and TRBJ2-1; 9 bases align to TRBD1. The CDR3 has 16 amino acids. J lost 6 bases, V lost 5 bases, and 11 bases had no gene match. Germline V gene data show CDR1 as MNHEY and CDR2 as SMNVEV (reference sequence). CDR3 DNA sequence: TGTGCCAGCAGTCGTAAACCGGGACAGGGTTTCAATGAGCAGTTCTTC. As protein: CASSRKPGQGFNEQFF.